These 14 T cell receptor beta chains share one sample of origin, sequenced in a study of blood T cell repertoires in COVID-19. TCRdb's copy holds only in-frame clones and misses some; the assay was immunoSEQ multiplex PCR. The sample lists 100,000 to 150,000 clones, more than 70% seen once, with under 13% in the top ten. The source material was peripheral blood. The receptors were sampled from a man aged 45-60 years with acute or convalescent COVID-19.

The genes are TRBV29-1 and TRBJ2-2; D is undetermined. Germline loops: CDR1 SQVTM, CDR2 ANQGSEA. This CDR3 spans 14 amino acids. Trimming stripped 4 bases from V and 1 base from J, with 10 bases between. The CDR3 spells CSVVPSLNTGELFF. The CDR3 region has the DNA TGCAGCGTTGTCCCCTCCCTGAACACCGGGGAGCTGTTTTTT.

The chain uses TRBV18 and TRBJ1-1; no definite D call. With 4 bases removed from V and 6 bases from J, the gap between germline ends came to 12 bases. The CDR3 runs 13 residues. In germline, CDR1 is KGHSH, CDR2 LQKENI. The CDR3 DNA sequence: TGTGCCAGCTCACAGACATTAGGCGCTGAAGCTTTCTTT. This encodes CASSQTLGAEAFF.

This rearrangement joins TRBV13 to TRBJ2-1; 13 bases align to TRBD2. The CDR3 covers 19 residues. V shed 5 bases and J 4 bases; nucleotides not matched to a gene: 14. Germline values: CDR1 PRHDT, CDR2 FYEKMQ (reference sequence). The CDR3 sequence: CASSTPEGLAGSLYNEQFF. In nucleotides, the CDR3 is TGTGCCAGCAGCACCCCTGAGGGACTAGCGGGATCTCTGTACAATGAGCAGTTCTTC.

The chain joins TRBV28 to TRBJ2-3; unclear D gene. Trimming removed 4 bases at V and 7 bases at J, with 18 bases between. There are 15 residues in the CDR3. Germline V lookup: CDR1 MDHEN, CDR2 SYDVKM. In DNA, the CDR3 is TGTGCCAGCAGTTCTACAGAGATCTCGCCGAATACGCAGTATTTT. It codes for CASSSTEISPNTQYF. The full variable domain, rest sourced from reference TRBV28 and TRBJ2-3, is DVKVTQSSRYLVKRTGEKVFLECVQDMDHENMFWYRQDPGLGLRLIYFSYDVKMKEKGDIPEGYSVSREKKERFSLILESASTNQTSMYLCASSSTEISPNTQYFGPGTRLTVL.

The chain joins TRBV25-1 to TRBJ1-6; possibly TRBD1 for D (5 bases). CDR3 length equals 15 residues. The germline V and J ends were trimmed by 1 base and 10 bases, with 14 bases remaining between them. Germline V gives CDR1 MGHDK, CDR2 SYGVNS. CDR3 loop: CASSEWQGVGSPLHF. CDR3 in DNA: TGTGCCAGCAGTGAATGGCAAGGGGTCGGCTCACCCCTCCACTTT.

This rearrangement joins TRBV27 to TRBJ1-1; TRBD1 agrees at 8 bases. Germline CDR1 MNHEY, CDR2 SMNVEV (reference sequence). The CDR3 totals 14 residues. Trimming cost V 8 bases and J 4 bases; bases outside gene matches: 9. The CDR3 reads CASGDSGGRTEAFF. As DNA, the CDR3 is TGTGCCAGCGGGGACTCAGGGGGCCGCACTGAAGCTTTCTTT.

This CDR3 is CASTGSGSSTDTQYF. CDR3 in DNA: TGTGCCAGCACCGGGAGCGGATCTAGCACAGATACGCAGTATTTT. This chain uses TRBV9 with TRBJ2-3; D is possibly TRBD2 (6 bases). The CDR3 is 15 amino acids. V was shortened by 6 bases and J by 0 bases, with 14 bases between the two germline ends. Per the germline V gene, CDR1 is SGDLS and CDR2 is YYNGEE.

CDR3 amino acids: CASSYGISGVETQYF. CDR3 DNA sequence: TGTGCCAGCAGTTACGGGATTTCGGGGGTAGAGACCCAGTACTTC. This chain connects TRBV6-5 to TRBJ2-5; weak D call: TRBD2 (6 bases). V lost 2 bases and J 4 bases, leaving 14 bases between the germline ends. Per the germline V gene, CDR1 is MNHEY and CDR2 is SVGAGI. The CDR3 runs 15 residues.

The chain has TRBV5-4 and TRBJ2-3; D unresolved. Per the germline V gene, CDR1 is SGHNT and CDR2 is YYREEE (reference sequence). V lost 3 bases to trimming and J lost 2 bases, with 10 bases between them. The CDR3 is 14 amino acids. The CDR3 sequence is CASSSRSDTDTQYF. As DNA, the CDR3 is TGTGCCAGCAGCTCCCGGTCTGACACAGATACGCAGTATTTT.

In its sample, this clone was seen a few times. The CDR3 DNA is TGTGCCAGCAGACGGGGACAGGGGATGTACGAGCAGTACTTC. Translation: CASRRGQGMYEQYF. The V gene is TRBV5-8, the J gene TRBJ2-7, with 10 bases that match TRBD1. The germline V gene encodes CDR1 SGHTS and CDR2 YDEGEE. The CDR3 spans 14 residues. Germline trimming cut 5 bases from V and 4 bases from J; bases unmatched to any gene: 6. Combining the CDR3 with reference TRBV5-8 and TRBJ2-7 gives the whole variable domain EAGVTQSPTHLIKTRGQQATLRCSPISGHTSVYWYQQALGLGLQFLLWYDEGEERNRGNFPPRFSGRQFPNYSSELNVNALELEDSALYLCASRRGQGMYEQYFGPGTRLTVT.

This chain links TRBV11-1 with TRBJ2-5; 7 bases agree with TRBD2. CDR3 length equals 15 residues. The trim removed 2 bases at V and 4 bases at J, leaving 7 bases unmatched. Germline V gene sequence: CDR1 SGHAT, CDR2 FQDESV (reference sequence). The CDR3, as DNA: TGTGCCAGCAGCTTAATTACTAGCGCCGGAGAGACCCAGTACTTC. Translating it yields CASSLITSAGETQYF.

The V call is TRBV9, the J call TRBJ2-2; 7 bases are a match to TRBD1. The CDR3 loop spans 15 amino acids. V lost 4 bases and J lost 5; bases outside the gene matches: 8. Germline V gives CDR1 SGDLS, CDR2 YYNGEE. CDR3 amino acids: CASSFRDRVTGELFF. The CDR3 DNA is TGTGCCAGCAGCTTCCGGGACAGAGTAACCGGGGAGCTGTTTTTT.

The rearrangement uses TRBV6-5 and TRBJ2-1; D is perhaps TRBD1 (5 bases). V was trimmed by 0 bases and J by 9 bases, leaving 15 bases between them. The germline V gene has CDR1 MNHEY and CDR2 SVGAGI. This CDR3 has 15 residues. As DNA, the CDR3 is TGTGCCAGCAGTTACTCGAAAACACCTCAGGGTGAGCAGTTCTTC. Translating it yields CASSYSKTPQGEQFF.

The V gene is TRBV2, the J gene TRBJ1-2, with 7 nucleotides matching TRBD1. Trimming removed 6 bases from V and 7 bases from J; junction bases left unmatched: 8. This CDR3 is built from 13 residues. Looked up from germline, CDR1 is SNHLY and CDR2 is FYNNEI. In DNA, the CDR3 is TGTGCCAGCAGCGCCGACAGGGCCGCTGGCTACACCTTC. This encodes CASSADRAAGYTF.